This T cell receptor (beta chain) comes out of a study of CD8 T cells in Susac syndrome. This CDR3 has 15 amino acids. Germline CDR1 MNHNY, CDR2 SVGAGI (reference sequence). V was clipped by 2 bases and J by 4 bases; unmatched bases: 7. RNA amounts of about 0.5 to 1 ug underwent reverse transcription with random hexamers. TCRdb reprocessed the immunoSEQ multiplex PCR reads via MiXCR and lists one record per CDR3 protein. The top ten hold more than 0.065% of the sample, which has 140,000 or so distinct CDR3 sequences, approximately 94% seen once. The chain recombines TRBV6-6 with TRBJ2-7; 8 bases fit TRBD1. The clonotype comes from a human donor in good health. The sequenced sample consisted of CD4+ T cells from PBMCs. CDR3 sequence reads: CASSYPDRGEYEQYF. The CDR3 DNA reads as TGTGCCAGCAGTTACCCTGACAGGGGAGAGTACGAGCAGTACTTC.